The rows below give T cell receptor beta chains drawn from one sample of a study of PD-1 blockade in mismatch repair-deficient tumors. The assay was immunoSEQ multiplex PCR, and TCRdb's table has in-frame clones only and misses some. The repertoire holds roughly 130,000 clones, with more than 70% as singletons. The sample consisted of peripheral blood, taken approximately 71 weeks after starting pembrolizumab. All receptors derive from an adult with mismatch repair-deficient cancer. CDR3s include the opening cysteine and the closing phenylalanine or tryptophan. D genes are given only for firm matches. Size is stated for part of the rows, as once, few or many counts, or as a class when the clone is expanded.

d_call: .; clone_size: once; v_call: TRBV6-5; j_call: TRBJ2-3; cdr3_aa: CAISEKGDTQYF; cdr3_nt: TGTGCCATCAGTGAGAAAGGAGATACGCAGTATTTT
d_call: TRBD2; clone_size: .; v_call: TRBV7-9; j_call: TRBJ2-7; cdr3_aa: CASSLGGTSYEQYF; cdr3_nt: TGTGCCAGCAGCTTGGGGGGGACCTCCTACGAGCAGTACTTC
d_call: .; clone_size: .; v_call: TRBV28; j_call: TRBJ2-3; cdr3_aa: CATLRQASGTQYF; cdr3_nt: TGTGCCACCCTTAGACAGGCCTCAGGCACGCAGTATTTT
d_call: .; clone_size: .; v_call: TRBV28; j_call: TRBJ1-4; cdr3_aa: CASSFPLAGRKLFF; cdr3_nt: TGTGCCAGCAGTTTCCCCCTCGCCGGCCGAAAACTGTTTTTT
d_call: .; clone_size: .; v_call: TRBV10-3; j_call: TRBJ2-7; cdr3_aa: CAISGGSPKEQYF; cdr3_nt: TGTGCCATCAGTGGCGGCAGTCCTAAAGAGCAGTACTTC
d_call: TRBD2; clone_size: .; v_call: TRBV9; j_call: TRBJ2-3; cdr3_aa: CASSVGTSGSTDTQYF; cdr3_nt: TGTGCCAGCAGCGTCGGGACTAGCGGGAGCACAGATACGCAGTATTTT
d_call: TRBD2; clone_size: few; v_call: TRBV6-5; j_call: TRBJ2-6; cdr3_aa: CASSYGGGSGANVLTF; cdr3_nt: TGTGCCAGCAGTTACGGGGGGGGTTCTGGGGCCAACGTCCTGACTTTC
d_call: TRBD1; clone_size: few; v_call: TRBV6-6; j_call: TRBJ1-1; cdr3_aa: CASSLRQGTEAFF; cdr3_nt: TGTGCCAGCAGTCTAAGACAGGGCACTGAAGCTTTCTTT
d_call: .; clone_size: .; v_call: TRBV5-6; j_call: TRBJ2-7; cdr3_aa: CASSWGNSNEQYF; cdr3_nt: TGTGCCAGCAGCTGGGGAAATTCTAACGAGCAGTACTTC
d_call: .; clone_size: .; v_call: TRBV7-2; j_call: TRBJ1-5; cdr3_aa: CASSLVPGNQPQHF; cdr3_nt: TGTGCCAGCAGCTTAGTGCCAGGGAATCAGCCCCAGCATTTT
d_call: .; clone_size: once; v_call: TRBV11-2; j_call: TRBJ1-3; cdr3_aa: CASSMTGSPNTIYF; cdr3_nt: TGTGCCAGCAGCATGACGGGAAGCCCAAACACCATATATTTT
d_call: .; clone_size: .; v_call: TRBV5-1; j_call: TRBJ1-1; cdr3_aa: CASSLSRGGTEAFF; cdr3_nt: TGCGCCAGCAGCTTGTCTCGGGGGGGCACTGAAGCTTTCTTT
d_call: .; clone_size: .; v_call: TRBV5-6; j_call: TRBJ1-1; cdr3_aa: CASSLKLGGNEAFF; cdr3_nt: TGTGCCAGCAGCTTAAAATTAGGGGGGAATGAAGCTTTCTTT
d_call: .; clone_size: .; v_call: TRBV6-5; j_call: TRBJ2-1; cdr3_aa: CASSYYRDNEQFF; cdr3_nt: TGTGCCAGCAGTTATTATCGGGACAATGAGCAGTTCTTC
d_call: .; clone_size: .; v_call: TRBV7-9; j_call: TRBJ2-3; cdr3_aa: CASSLVQSGTDTQYF; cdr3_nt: TGTGCCAGCAGCTTAGTACAGTCAGGCACAGATACGCAGTATTTT
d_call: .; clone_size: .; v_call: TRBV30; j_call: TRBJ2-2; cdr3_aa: CAWSVMANTGELFF; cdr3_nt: TGTGCCTGGAGTGTAATGGCGAACACCGGGGAGCTGTTTTTT
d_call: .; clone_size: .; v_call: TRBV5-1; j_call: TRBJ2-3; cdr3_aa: CASSLVPVTDTQYF; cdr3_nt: TGCGCCAGCAGCTTGGTGCCAGTGACAGATACGCAGTATTTT
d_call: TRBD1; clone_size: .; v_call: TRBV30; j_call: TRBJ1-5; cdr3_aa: CAWNIQGAGQPQHF; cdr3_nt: TGTGCCTGGAATATACAGGGGGCAGGTCAGCCCCAGCATTTT
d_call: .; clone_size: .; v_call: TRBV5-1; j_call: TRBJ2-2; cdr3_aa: CASSLPGPTTGELFF; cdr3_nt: TGCGCCAGCAGCCTACCGGGACCGACGACCGGGGAGCTGTTTTTT
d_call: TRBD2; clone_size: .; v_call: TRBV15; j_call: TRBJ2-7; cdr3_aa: CATSRDLAGGREQYF; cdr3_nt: TGTGCCACCAGCAGAGATCTAGCGGGAGGGCGCGAGCAGTACTTC
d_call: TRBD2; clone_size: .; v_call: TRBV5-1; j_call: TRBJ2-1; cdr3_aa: CASSLDTSGKPEQFF; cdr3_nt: TGCGCCAGCAGCTTGGACACTAGCGGGAAGCCTGAGCAGTTCTTC
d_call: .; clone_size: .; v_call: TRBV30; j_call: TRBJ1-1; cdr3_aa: CAWSQDGNTEAFF; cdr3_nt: TGTGCCTGGAGTCAGGACGGAAACACTGAAGCTTTCTTT
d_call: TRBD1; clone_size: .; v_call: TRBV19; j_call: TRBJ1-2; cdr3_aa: CASRKQGPPGGYTF; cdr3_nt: TGTGCCAGTAGGAAACAGGGGCCGCCCGGTGGCTACACCTTC
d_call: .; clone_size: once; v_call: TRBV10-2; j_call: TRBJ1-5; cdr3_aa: CASSEADLLLSNQPQHF; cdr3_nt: TGCGCCAGCAGTGAGGCAGACTTGTTACTTAGCAATCAGCCCCAGCATTTT
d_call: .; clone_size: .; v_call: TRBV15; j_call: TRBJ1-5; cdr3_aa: CATSPGAGNQPQHF; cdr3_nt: TGTGCCACCAGCCCCGGGGCCGGGAATCAGCCCCAGCATTTT
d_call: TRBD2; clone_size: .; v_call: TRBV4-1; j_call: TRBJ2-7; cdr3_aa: CASSQVILAGGYEQYF; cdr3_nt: TGCGCCAGCAGCCAAGTAATCCTAGCGGGAGGGTACGAGCAGTACTTC
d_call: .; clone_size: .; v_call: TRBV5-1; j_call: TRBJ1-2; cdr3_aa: CASSRDKGTYGYTF; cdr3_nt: TGCGCCAGCAGCAGGGACAAGGGCACCTATGGCTACACCTTC
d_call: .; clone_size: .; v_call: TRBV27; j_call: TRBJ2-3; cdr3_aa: CASSFADTQYF; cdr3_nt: TGTGCCAGCAGTTTCGCAGATACGCAGTATTTT
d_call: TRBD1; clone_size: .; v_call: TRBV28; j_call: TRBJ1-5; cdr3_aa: CASSPDRAYSNQPQHF; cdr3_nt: TGTGCCAGCAGCCCAGACAGGGCCTATAGCAATCAGCCCCAGCATTTT
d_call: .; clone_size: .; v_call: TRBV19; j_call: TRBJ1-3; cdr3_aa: CASSTISGNTIYF; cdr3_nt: TGTGCCAGTAGTACCATATCTGGAAACACCATATATTTT
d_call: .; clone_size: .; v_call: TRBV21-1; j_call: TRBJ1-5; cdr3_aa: CASSKVTGHQPQHF; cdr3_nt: TGTGCCAGCAGCAAAGTGACAGGACATCAGCCCCAGCATTTT
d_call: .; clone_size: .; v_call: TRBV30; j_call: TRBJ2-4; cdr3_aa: CAWNRPGIKNIQYF; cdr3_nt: TGTGCCTGGAACCGACCGGGGATCAAAAACATTCAGTACTTC
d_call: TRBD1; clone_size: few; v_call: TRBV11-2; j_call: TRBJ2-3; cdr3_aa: CASSLETDRGRLDTQYF; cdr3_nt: TGTGCCAGCAGCTTAGAAACGGACAGGGGACGTTTAGATACGCAGTATTTT
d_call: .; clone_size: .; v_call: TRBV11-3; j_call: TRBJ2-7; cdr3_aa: CASSSSINPYEQYF; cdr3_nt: TGTGCCAGCAGCTCCTCTATTAATCCTTACGAGCAGTACTTC
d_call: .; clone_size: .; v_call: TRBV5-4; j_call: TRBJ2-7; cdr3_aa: CASSLGSGAYEQYF; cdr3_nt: TGTGCCAGCAGCCTAGGGAGTGGGGCTTACGAGCAGTACTTC
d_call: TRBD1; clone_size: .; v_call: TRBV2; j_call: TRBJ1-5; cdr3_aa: CASRDGQGSNQPQHF; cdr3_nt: TGTGCCAGCAGGGATGGACAGGGTAGCAATCAGCCCCAGCATTTT
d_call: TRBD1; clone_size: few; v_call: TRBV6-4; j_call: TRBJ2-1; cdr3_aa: CASSEGTGGNEQFF; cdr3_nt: TGTGCCAGCAGTGAGGGGACAGGGGGCAATGAGCAGTTCTTC
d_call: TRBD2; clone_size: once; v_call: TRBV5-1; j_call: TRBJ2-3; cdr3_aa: CASSVRGGSVLTPDTQYF; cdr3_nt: TGCGCCAGCAGCGTCCGGGGCGGGAGCGTATTAACCCCAGATACGCAGTATTTT
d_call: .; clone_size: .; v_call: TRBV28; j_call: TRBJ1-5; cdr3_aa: CASSFPGEGNQPQHF; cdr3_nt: TGTGCCAGCAGTTTCCCGGGGGAGGGCAATCAGCCCCAGCATTTT
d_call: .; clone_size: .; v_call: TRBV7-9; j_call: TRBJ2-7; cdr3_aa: CASSLQGGFGLYEQYF; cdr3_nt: TGTGCCAGCAGCCTCCAGGGGGGGTTTGGACTCTACGAGCAGTACTTC
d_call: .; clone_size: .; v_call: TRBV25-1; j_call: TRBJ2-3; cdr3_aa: CASSEGSYGTDTQYF; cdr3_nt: TGTGCCAGCAGTGAGGGGTCTTATGGCACAGATACGCAGTATTTT
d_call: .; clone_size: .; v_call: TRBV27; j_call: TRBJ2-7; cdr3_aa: CASSLSGSSYEQYF; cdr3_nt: TGTGCCAGCAGTTTATCGGGGAGCTCCTACGAGCAGTACTTC
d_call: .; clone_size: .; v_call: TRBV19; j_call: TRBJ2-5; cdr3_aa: CASSSPTGFAQETQYF; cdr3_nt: TGTGCCAGTAGTTCCCCGACTGGCTTCGCTCAAGAGACCCAGTACTTC
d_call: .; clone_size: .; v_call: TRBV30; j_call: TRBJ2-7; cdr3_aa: CAWSTGAGANEQYF; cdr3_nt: TGTGCCTGGAGCACCGGCGCGGGGGCCAACGAGCAGTACTTC
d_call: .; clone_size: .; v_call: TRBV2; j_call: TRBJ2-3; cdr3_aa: CASSVAGADTQYF; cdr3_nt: TGTGCCAGCAGTGTGGCAGGTGCAGATACGCAGTATTTT
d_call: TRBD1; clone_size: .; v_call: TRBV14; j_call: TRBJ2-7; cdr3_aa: CASSQPGQGTYEQYF; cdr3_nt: TGTGCCAGCAGCCAACCGGGACAGGGGACCTACGAGCAGTACTTC
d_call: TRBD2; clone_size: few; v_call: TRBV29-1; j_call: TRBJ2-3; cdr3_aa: CSVELAVGTDTQYF; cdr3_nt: TGCAGCGTTGAGCTAGCGGTAGGCACAGATACGCAGTATTTT
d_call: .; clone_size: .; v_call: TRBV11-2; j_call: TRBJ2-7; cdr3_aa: CASSRGAYEQYF; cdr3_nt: TGTGCCAGCAGCCGGGGGGCGTACGAGCAGTACTTC
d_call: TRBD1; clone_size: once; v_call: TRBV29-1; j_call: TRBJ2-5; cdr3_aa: CSVPRQGETQYF; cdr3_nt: TGCAGCGTTCCCCGACAGGGGGAAACCCAGTACTTC
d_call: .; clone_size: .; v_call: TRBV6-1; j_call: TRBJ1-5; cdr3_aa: CASSEFPGPIYKNNNQPQHF; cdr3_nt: TGTGCCAGCAGTGAATTCCCCGGTCCTATCTATAAAAATAACAATCAGCCCCAGCATTTT
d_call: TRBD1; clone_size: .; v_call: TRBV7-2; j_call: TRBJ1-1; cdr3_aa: CASSSTGGNTEAFF; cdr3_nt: TGTGCCAGCAGCTCCACAGGGGGTAATACTGAAGCTTTCTTT
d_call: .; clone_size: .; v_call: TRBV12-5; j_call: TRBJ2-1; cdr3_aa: CASATDSYNEQFF; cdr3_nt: TGTGCTAGTGCGACAGACTCCTACAATGAGCAGTTCTTC
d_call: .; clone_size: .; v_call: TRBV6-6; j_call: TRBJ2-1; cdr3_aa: CASRRGGDIYNEQFF; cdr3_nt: TGTGCCAGCAGGCGCGGAGGGGATATCTACAATGAGCAGTTCTTC
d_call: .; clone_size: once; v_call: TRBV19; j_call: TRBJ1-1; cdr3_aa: CASSIGPDSEAFF; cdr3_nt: TGTGCCAGTAGTATAGGGCCGGACAGTGAAGCTTTCTTT
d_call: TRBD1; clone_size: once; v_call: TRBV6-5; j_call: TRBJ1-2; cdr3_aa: CASSYPRTGGDGYTF; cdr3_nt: TGTGCCAGCAGTTACCCTCGGACAGGGGGCGATGGCTACACCTTC
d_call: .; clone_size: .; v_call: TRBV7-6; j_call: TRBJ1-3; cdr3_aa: CASSPVSSYGNTIYF; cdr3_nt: TGTGCCAGCAGCCCTGTCTCCAGCTACGGAAACACCATATATTTT
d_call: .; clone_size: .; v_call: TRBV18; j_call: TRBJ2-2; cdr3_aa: CASSHPPNTGELFF; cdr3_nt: TGTGCCAGCTCACATCCGCCTAACACCGGGGAGCTGTTTTTT
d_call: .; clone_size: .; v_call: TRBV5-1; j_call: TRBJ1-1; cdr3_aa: CASSLVKSPFTEAFF; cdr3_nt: TGCGCCAGCAGCTTGGTGAAGAGCCCCTTCACTGAAGCTTTCTTT
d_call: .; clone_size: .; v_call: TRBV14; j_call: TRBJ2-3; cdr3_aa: CASSPWGRTDTQYF; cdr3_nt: TGTGCCAGCAGCCCCTGGGGGAGGACAGATACGCAGTATTTT
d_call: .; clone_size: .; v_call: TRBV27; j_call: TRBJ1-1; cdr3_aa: CASSLNVNTEAFF; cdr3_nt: TGTGCCAGCAGTTTAAATGTGAACACTGAAGCTTTCTTT